One and the same sample provided the 21 T cell receptor beta chains below, sequenced in a study of cytomegalovirus exposure and HLA in healthy donors. Using immunoSEQ multiplex PCR, the repertoire was profiled, and TCRdb retains in-frame clones only, with some absent. The data show over 85,000 clones, approximately 94% seen once. The sequenced material came from PBMCs. Source of these receptors: a young woman in good health and CMV-seronegative.

The chain couples TRBV9 to TRBJ1-2, with D unresolved. The CDR3 is made up of 16 amino acids. Germline CDR1 reads SGDLS; CDR2 reads YYNGEE. V gave up 0 bases and J gave up 7 bases, with 19 bases separating them. This CDR3 is CASSVGSGISIGGYTF. In DNA, the CDR3 is TGTGCCAGCAGCGTAGGATCGGGGATTTCTATCGGTGGCTACACCTTC.

This chain joins TRBV27 and TRBJ2-3; perhaps TRBD2 as D (5 bases). V dropped 3 bases and J dropped 7 bases, with 14 bases sitting between them. The CDR3 runs 14 residues. Germline CDR1 reads MNHEY; CDR2 reads SMNVEV (reference sequence). The CDR3 loop reads CASSFSSGKHTQYF. Written as DNA, the CDR3 is TGTGCCAGCAGTTTCTCGAGCGGCAAGCATACGCAGTATTTT.

V is TRBV7-6 and J is TRBJ2-7, with D tentatively TRBD2 (5 bases). Germline V lookup: CDR1 SGHVS, CDR2 FNYEAQ. The CDR3 consists of 14 residues. The V end was cut by 5 bases, the J end by 4 bases, with 15 bases between. The CDR3 here is CASSPGPAEYEQYF. CDR3 DNA sequence: TGTGCCAGCAGCCCCGGTCCAGCGGAGTACGAGCAGTACTTC.

The rearrangement uses TRBV30 and TRBJ1-2, with 7 bases identical to TRBD1. The germline gives CDR1 GTSNPN, CDR2 SVGIG (reference sequence). Unmatched junction bases numbered 8, after V lost 5 bases and J lost 8 bases. The CDR3 covers 12 residues. CDR3 bases: TGTGCCTGGGACCGGGACAGAGAAGGCTACACCTTC. The encoded protein is CAWDRDREGYTF.

The V call is TRBV2, the J call TRBJ1-2; 11 bases are shared with TRBD1. The V gene's germline CDR1 is SNHLY and CDR2 FYNNEI. The V gene end was trimmed by 3 bases and the J gene end by 5 bases; junction bases not matched to a gene: 8. This CDR3 contains 16 residues. The CDR3 sequence is CASSEVLGTGGYGYTF. The DNA of the CDR3 is TGTGCCAGCAGTGAGGTCCTCGGGACAGGGGGTTATGGCTACACCTTC. Drawing the rest from reference TRBV2 and TRBJ1-2, the complete variable domain is EPEVTQTPSHQVTQMGQEVILRCVPISNHLYFYWYRQILGQKVEFLVSFYNNEISEKSEIFDDQFSVERPDGSNFTLKIRSTKLEDSAMYFCASSEVLGTGGYGYTFGSGTRLTVV.

The rearrangement links TRBV19 to TRBJ1-4; 10 bases match TRBD1. This CDR3 comprises 17 residues. Germline V lookup: CDR1 LNHDA, CDR2 SQIVND (reference sequence). The trim removed 6 bases at V and 1 base at J, leaving 8 bases unmatched. CDR3 loop: CASSASGQGLTNEKLFF. The CDR3 DNA reads as TGTGCCAGTAGCGCTTCGGGACAGGGGCTAACTAATGAAAAACTGTTTTTT. Full variable domain (remainder filled in from reference TRBV19 and TRBJ1-4): DGGITQSPKYLFRKEGQNVTLSCEQNLNHDAMYWYRQDPGQGLRLIYYSQIVNDFQKGDIAEGYSVSREKKESFPLTVTSAQKNPTAFYLCASSASGQGLTNEKLFFGSGTQLSVL.

This chain joins TRBV27 and TRBJ1-2; 8 nucleotides line up with TRBD1. Germline values: CDR1 MNHEY, CDR2 SMNVEV (reference sequence). There are 15 residues in the CDR3. With 3 bases clipped from V and 3 bases from J, the junction kept 6 bases outside the gene matches. Here the CDR3 DNA reads TGTGCCAGCAGTTTCGGTCCAGGGGGCTACTATGGCTACACCTTC. Protein: CASSFGPGGYYGYTF.

The chain uses TRBV19 and TRBJ1-6, with D tentatively TRBD1 (5 bases). This CDR3 has 13 residues. V shed 3 bases and J shed 14 bases, with 14 bases lying between them. The germline gives CDR1 LNHDA, CDR2 SQIVND (reference sequence). The CDR3 coding sequence is TGTGCCAGTAGTATGGAGGACGGGGGAACCCTCCACTTT. Translation: CASSMEDGGTLHF.

J is TRBJ1-2 and V is TRBV6-4; TRBD1 matches 9 bases. CDR3 length: 14 amino acids. Germline V gene lookup returns CDR1 MRHNA and CDR2 SNTAGT. Trimming took 6 bases from V and 8 from J; bases not matched to a gene: 10. CDR3 sequence (DNA): TGTGCCAGCAGGCAGGCACAGGGGGCGGAAGGCTACACCTTC. Translating it yields CASRQAQGAEGYTF.

J is TRBJ1-6 and V is TRBV11-3; 10 bases map to TRBD1. In germline, CDR1 is SGHNT, CDR2 YENEEA. The V gene end was trimmed by 4 bases and the J gene end by 0 bases; junction bases not matched to a gene: 6. This CDR3 has 18 amino acids. CDR3 amino acids: CASSYGTGEGSYNSPLHF. The DNA of the CDR3 is TGTGCCAGCAGCTATGGGACAGGGGAAGGCTCCTATAATTCACCCCTCCACTTT.

The CDR3 DNA reads TGTGCCAGCAGCTTTGAGAGGGAGCGCAAGAACACTGAAGCTTTCTTT. Protein: CASSFERERKNTEAFF. V usage is TRBV7-9 and J usage is TRBJ1-1, with D unresolved. Trimming took off 3 bases at V and 1 base at J, with 15 bases between the two ends. This CDR3 region has 16 residues. The V gene's germline CDR1 is SEHNR and CDR2 FQNEAQ (reference sequence).

This chain uses TRBV28 with TRBJ2-3, with a weak D call TRBD1 (6 bases). The CDR3 totals 13 residues. Per the germline V gene, CDR1 is MDHEN and CDR2 is SYDVKM. V lost 6 bases and J 0 bases, leaving 7 bases between the germline ends. The CDR3 sequence is CASRDSSTDTQYF. The CDR3, as DNA: TGTGCCAGCAGGGACAGTAGCACAGATACGCAGTATTTT.

CDR3 residues: CATTFRAGSAGIELFF. DNA for the CDR3: TGCGCCACGACTTTCCGAGCGGGATCCGCGGGTATTGAGCTGTTTTTT. The gene calls are TRBV10-2 and TRBJ2-2, with 7 bases that match TRBD2. CDR1 and CDR2 (germline): WSHSY, SAAADI. CDR3 length: 16 amino acids. V gave up 10 bases and J gave up 11 bases; unmatched junction bases: 22.

The V and J genes are TRBV7-8 and TRBJ2-1; 7 bases line up with TRBD1. Germline V gene lookup returns CDR1 SGHVS and CDR2 FQNEAQ. V lost 5 bases and J lost 0; bases outside the gene matches: 10. The CDR3 consists of 17 residues. As DNA, the CDR3 is TGTGCCAGCAGCCTCCGTGAGGGGGCGAGCTCCTACAATGAGCAGTTCTTC. Protein: CASSLREGASSYNEQFF. Combining the CDR3 with reference TRBV7-8 and TRBJ2-1 gives the whole variable domain GAGVSQSPRYKVAKRGQDVALRCDPISGHVSLFWYQQALGQGPEFLTYFQNEAQLDKSGLPSDRFFAERPEGSVSTLKIQRTQQEDSAVYLCASSLREGASSYNEQFFGPGTRLTVL.

The V call is TRBV5-1, the J call TRBJ1-1; D is perhaps TRBD1 (6 bases). The CDR3 loop spans 20 amino acids. The V gene lost 2 bases and the J gene lost 0 bases, with 26 bases spanning the gap. Germline lookup yields CDR1 SGHRS and CDR2 YFSETQ. The CDR3 coding sequence is TGCGCCAGCAGCTTAATTTCGATGGCAGGACAGCAATATATGAACACTGAAGCTTTCTTT. This sequence encodes CASSLISMAGQQYMNTEAFF.

The chain has TRBV27 and TRBJ1-5, with D unclear. The CDR3 runs to 15 residues. Germline V gene sequence: CDR1 MNHEY, CDR2 SMNVEV (reference sequence). With 2 bases removed from V and 3 bases from J, the gap between germline ends came to 11 bases. The CDR3 spells CASSLDGGNNQPQHF. The CDR3 coding sequence is TGTGCCAGCAGTTTAGACGGAGGCAACAATCAGCCCCAGCATTTT.

The chain carries TRBV29-1 and TRBJ2-7; possible D gene TRBD2, 6 bases. V dropped 0 bases and J dropped 4 bases, with 10 bases sitting between them. This CDR3 has 13 residues. Per the germline V gene, CDR1 is SQVTM and CDR2 is ANQGSEA. CDR3 in DNA: TGCAGCGTTGAAGATGGCCGGGAGTACGAGCAGTACTTC. It specifies CSVEDGREYEQYF.

The V and J genes are TRBV29-1 and TRBJ1-1, with D possibly being TRBD1 (5 bases). The CDR3 runs 12 residues. V lost 6 bases and J lost 1, with 9 bases in between. CDR1 is SQVTM, CDR2 ANQGSEA, per germline. CDR3 sequence reads: CSVPTENTEAFF. CDR3 nucleotides: TGCAGCGTGCCGACAGAGAACACTGAAGCTTTCTTT.

This clone showed up just once. The chain joins TRBV18 to TRBJ2-2; 7 bases fit TRBD1. CDR1 and CDR2 (germline): KGHSH, LQKENI. V gave up 3 bases and J gave up 5 bases; unmatched junction bases: 3. The CDR3 length is 14 residues. The CDR3 here is CASSPIQGTGELFF. The CDR3 DNA reads as TGTGCCAGCTCACCGATACAGGGGACCGGGGAGCTGTTTTTT. Complete variable domain (other parts from reference TRBV18 and TRBJ2-2): NAGVMQNPRHLVRRRGQEARLRCSPMKGHSHVYWYRQLPEEGLKFMVYLQKENIIDESGMPKERFSAEFPKEGPSILRIQQVVRGDSAAYFCASSPIQGTGELFFGEGSRLTVL.

The V call is TRBV20-1, the J call TRBJ2-1; D gene ambiguous. The CDR3 contains 11 residues. V was trimmed by 3 bases and J by 7 bases, leaving 7 bases between them. Per the germline V gene, CDR1 is DFQATT and CDR2 is SNEGSKA (reference sequence). CDR3 DNA: TGCAGTGCTAGTCGGAGTAATGAGCAGTTCTTC. Amino acids: CSASRSNEQFF.

V gene TRBV19 combines with J gene TRBJ1-3, with D possibly matching TRBD1 (5 bases). The CDR3 runs 12 residues. The V end was cut by 10 bases, the J end by 8 bases, with 15 bases between. Germline V gene data show CDR1 as LNHDA and CDR2 as SQIVND (reference sequence). The DNA for the CDR3 is TGTGCCACTTCAGGGTCTGGGGACACCATATATTTT. It encodes CATSGSGDTIYF.